This passage covers 25 T cell receptor beta chains from one sample sequenced in a study of CD8 T cells in ankylosing spondylitis. Via MiXCR, TCRdb re-called the 5' RACE reads, giving one row per CDR3 protein. This table has 130,000 or so distinct CDR3 sequences, approximately 6.8% appearing once. Sequenced sample: blood, either unsorted or a sorted T cell fraction (not recorded which). These receptor sequences come from a male donor with ankylosing spondylitis or in good health (not recorded which).

This clonotype showed up many times. V is TRBV6-1 and J is TRBJ1-3; maybe TRBD1 (6 bases). Germline-derived CDR1 and CDR2 are MNHNS and SASEGT. The length of the CDR3 is 14 residues. V lost 6 bases to trimming and J lost 3 bases, with 12 bases between them. The CDR3 spells CASSTTGYGNTIYF. The CDR3, as DNA: TGTGCCAGCAGCACGACAGGTTATGGAAACACCATATATTTT.

This clonotype showed up many times. The V call is TRBV7-8, the J call TRBJ2-5, with TRBD1 as a possible D gene (5 bases). V was shortened by 0 bases and J by 3 bases, with 11 bases between the two germline ends. CDR1 SGHVS and CDR2 FQNEAQ come from the germline V gene. There are 15 residues in the CDR3. The CDR3 region is CASSLAVTGEETQYF. The CDR3 DNA reads as TGTGCCAGCAGCTTAGCGGTCACAGGTGAAGAGACCCAGTACTTC.

This clonotype was seen many times. The chain recombines TRBV7-2 with TRBJ1-2; possibly TRBD1 for D (5 bases). The CDR3 runs to 16 residues. V lost 0 bases and J 3 bases, leaving 14 bases between the germline ends. Per germline, CDR1 SGHTA and CDR2 FQGNSA. The CDR3 here is CASSLAVGGGDYGYTF. DNA for the CDR3: TGTGCCAGCAGCTTAGCGGTCGGGGGAGGAGACTATGGCTACACCTTC.

Ten or more counts support this clonotype. The rearrangement joins TRBV5-1 to TRBJ2-6, with 7 positions matching TRBD1. The CDR3 contains 19 residues. Germline values: CDR1 SGHRS, CDR2 YFSETQ. After removal of 2 bases from V and 3 bases from J, the junction contained 14 bases not matched to a gene. The CDR3 sequence is CASSFQQGKLSVGANVLTF. The DNA of the CDR3 is TGCGCCAGCAGCTTCCAACAGGGGAAGCTTTCGGTTGGGGCCAACGTCCTGACTTTC.

The chain couples TRBV20-1 to TRBJ2-3; perhaps TRBD2 as D (7 bases). Per germline, CDR1 DFQATT and CDR2 SNEGSKA (reference sequence). CDR3 length: 16 amino acids. V was trimmed by 0 bases and J by 8 bases, leaving 21 bases between them. The CDR3 coding sequence is TGCAGTGCTAGAGATAGGGAGGGGGGGGGTTCCGGTACGCAGTATTTT. The encoded protein is CSARDREGGGSGTQYF.

The chain links TRBV5-1 to TRBJ2-7, with 7 bases identical to TRBD1. Germline CDR1 SGHRS, CDR2 YFSETQ. Losses at the gene ends were 4 bases for V and 5 bases for J; bases not matched to a gene: 12. The length of the CDR3 is 15 residues. CDR3 in amino acids: CASSQRVGQLHEQYF. In DNA, the CDR3 is TGCGCCAGCAGCCAGAGGGTGGGACAGCTACACGAGCAGTACTTC.

The sample holds many counts of this clonotype. The rearrangement joins TRBV6-5 to TRBJ2-3, with a tentative D call TRBD2 (5 bases). Germline values: CDR1 MNHEY, CDR2 SVGAGI. V was shortened by 4 bases and J by 1 base, with 9 bases between the two germline ends. The CDR3 spans 14 residues. The CDR3 loop reads CASSSLLGTDTQYF. As DNA, the CDR3 is TGTGCCAGCAGTTCCTTACTAGGCACAGATACGCAGTATTTT.

Many counts were recorded for this clonotype. V is TRBV5-1 and J is TRBJ2-3; TRBD2 agrees at 15 bases. V shed 3 bases and J 2 bases; nucleotides not matched to a gene: 7. The CDR3 sequence is 18 residues long. Looked up from germline, CDR1 is SGHRS and CDR2 is YFSETQ. CDR3 loop: CASSYGLAGGPVTDTQYF. Written as DNA, the CDR3 is TGCGCCAGCAGCTACGGACTAGCGGGAGGGCCCGTCACAGATACGCAGTATTTT.

This clonotype has ten or more counts. The chain couples TRBV5-1 to TRBJ2-7; possible D gene TRBD1, 5 bases. V was cut by 0 bases and J by 1 base, with 11 bases left in between. Germline CDR1 SGHRS, CDR2 YFSETQ. The length of the CDR3 is 15 residues. CDR3 in amino acids: CASSLGRARSYEQYF. DNA for the CDR3: TGCGCCAGCAGCTTGGGCAGGGCCCGTTCCTACGAGCAGTACTTC.

This clonotype was observed many times. The genes are TRBV7-2 and TRBJ2-7; D is possibly TRBD2 (5 bases). The CDR3 spans 13 residues. The V end was cut by 5 bases, the J end by 4 bases, with 12 bases between. Germline V CDR1 and CDR2: SGHTA, FQGNSA. CDR3 amino acids: CASSPIAGYEQYF. The DNA for the CDR3 is TGTGCCAGCAGCCCGATCGCGGGTTACGAGCAGTACTTC.

This clonotype was seen at least ten times. The chain joins TRBV4-3 to TRBJ2-1; no reliable D call. Trimming removed 1 base from V and 4 bases from J, with 8 bases in between. This CDR3 contains 14 residues. Germline V lookup: CDR1 LGHNA, CDR2 YSLEER. In DNA, the CDR3 is TGCGCCAGCAGCCAAGTGGAAAAGTACAATGAGCAGTTCTTC. Encoded protein: CASSQVEKYNEQFF.

This clonotype occurred many times. The chain uses TRBV12-3 or TRBV12-4 and TRBJ2-7; D may be TRBD2 (6 bases). V lost 6 bases and J lost 4, with 10 bases in between. The CDR3 length is 12 residues. CDR3 DNA sequence: TGTGCCAGCAGCGGGACTCGGTACGAGCAGTACTTC. Translating gives CASSGTRYEQYF.

This clonotype was seen at least ten times. As DNA, the CDR3 is TGTGCCAGCAGCTCGTCTAGTGTCGAGAGCGAGCAGTACTTC. Translated, it gives CASSSSSVESEQYF. This chain connects TRBV11-2 to TRBJ2-7; D gene unclear. Germline CDR1 reads SGHAT; CDR2 reads FQNNGV. This CDR3 has 14 residues. V shed 4 bases and J shed 6 bases, with 16 bases lying between them.

This clonotype was detected many times. J is TRBJ2-1 and V is TRBV5-1; 9 nucleotides align to TRBD1. Germline V gene sequence: CDR1 SGHRS, CDR2 YFSETQ. The V and J ends lost 0 bases and 7 bases, in that order; junction bases with no gene match: 5. The CDR3 runs 15 residues. The CDR3 DNA sequence: TGCGCCAGCAGCTTGGCAACAGGGGGCTTGAATGAGCAGTTCTTC. It encodes CASSLATGGLNEQFF.

This clonotype was seen ten or more times. DNA of the CDR3: TGCAGTGCTAGGGGGCAGGGCCCAGATACGCAGTATTTT. Amino acids: CSARGQGPDTQYF. J is TRBJ2-3 and V is TRBV20-1; perhaps TRBD1 as D (5 bases). Germline CDR1 is DFQATT and CDR2 is SNEGSKA (reference sequence). This CDR3 spans 13 amino acids. V lost 3 bases, J lost 4 bases, and 11 bases lay in between.

In this sample, this clonotype turned up many times. V is TRBV5-1 and J is TRBJ1-4; D is unclear. The CDR3 is 14 amino acids. Germline lookup yields CDR1 SGHRS and CDR2 YFSETQ. Trimming took 0 bases from V and 8 from J, leaving 11 bases between them. The CDR3 sequence is CASSLGGQSEKLFF. The CDR3 bases are TGCGCCAGCAGCTTGGGAGGTCAGAGCGAAAAACTGTTTTTT.

This clonotype showed up many times. The chain is built from TRBV12-3 or TRBV12-4 and TRBJ2-1; 8 bases line up with TRBD2. The length of the CDR3 is 18 residues. V shed 2 bases and J 8 bases; nucleotides not matched to a gene: 17. The CDR3 is CASSLRGRGSGNFYEQFF. The CDR3, as DNA: TGTGCCAGCAGTTTAAGGGGCCGTGGTAGCGGGAACTTCTATGAGCAGTTCTTC.

This clonotype has ten or more counts. V is TRBV12-3 or TRBV12-4 and J is TRBJ2-7, with D perhaps assigned TRBD1 or TRBD2 (5 bases each). Deletions cut 7 bases from V and 6 bases from J, with 19 bases between. The CDR3 spans 14 residues. The DNA of the CDR3 is TGTGCCAGCACCCAAAGGGACGGCATGGGCGAGCAGTACTTC. This sequence encodes CASTQRDGMGEQYF.

This clonotype was recorded at least ten times. The chain combines TRBV5-1 with TRBJ2-1; D remains unclear. Trimming took off 4 bases at V and 2 bases at J, with 19 bases between the two ends. The CDR3 covers 17 residues. CDR1 is SGHRS, CDR2 YFSETQ, per germline. CDR3 residues: CASSLSLATHTYNEQFF. CDR3 coding DNA: TGCGCCAGCAGCCTTTCCCTCGCGACCCATACCTACAATGAGCAGTTCTTC.

This clonotype occurred many times. The rearrangement joins TRBV5-1 to TRBJ2-2; no definite D call. V was trimmed by 4 bases and J by 0 bases, leaving 7 bases between them. CDR3 length equals 14 residues. CDR1 is SGHRS, CDR2 YFSETQ, per germline. The CDR3 sequence is CASSGRSNTGELFF. CDR3 sequence (DNA): TGCGCCAGCAGCGGCCGGTCGAACACCGGGGAGCTGTTTTTT.

This clonotype occurred a few times. The chain has TRBV25-1 and TRBJ2-1; a weak D match, TRBD2 (6 bases). The CDR3 totals 13 residues. Germline V lookup: CDR1 MGHDK, CDR2 SYGVNS. V lost 7 bases, J lost 4 bases, and 11 bases lay in between. CDR3 loop: CASKPGEYNEQFF. The CDR3 nucleotides are TGTGCCAGCAAACCGGGGGAGTACAATGAGCAGTTCTTC. Full variable domain (rest looked up from reference TRBV25-1 and TRBJ2-1): EADIYQTPRYLVIGTGKKITLECSQTMGHDKMYWYQQDPGMELHLIHYSYGVNSTEKGDLSSESTVSRIRTEHFPLTLESARPSHTSQYLCASKPGEYNEQFFGPGTRLTVL.

This clonotype was recorded many times. The J gene is TRBJ2-1, the V gene TRBV14; a weak D match, TRBD1 (6 bases). The CDR3 is 17 amino acids. With 0 bases removed from V and 8 bases from J, the gap between germline ends came to 20 bases. The germline V gene has CDR1 SGHDN and CDR2 FVKESK. The CDR3 DNA follows: TGTGCCAGCAGCCAAGAAACGCCCCCTGGGGGCGTTGATGAGCAGTTCTTC. This translates into CASSQETPPGGVDEQFF.

This clonotype was counted many times. The genes are TRBV4-3 and TRBJ2-7, with TRBD2 identical over 7 bases. The CDR3 is 15 residues long. CDR1 and CDR2 from the germline V gene are LGHNA and YSLEER. The junction had 3 bases not matched to a gene; V was cut back by 0 bases and J by 1 base. In DNA, the CDR3 is TGCGCCAGCAGCCAAGAGCCGGGACTATCCTACGAGCAGTACTTC. This codes for CASSQEPGLSYEQYF.

Many counts were recorded for this clonotype. The chain employs TRBV5-1 and TRBJ2-7; D may be TRBD1 (6 bases). From germline, CDR1 is SGHRS and CDR2 YFSETQ. The CDR3 has 14 amino acids. Trimming stripped 1 base from V and 0 bases from J, with 8 bases between. CDR3 bases: TGCGCCAGCAGCTTGTCAGGGGACTCCTACGAGCAGTACTTC. This sequence encodes CASSLSGDSYEQYF.

This clonotype was detected only a few times. The junction departs from germline at one end; a sequencing error may be responsible. The chain employs TRBV3-1 and TRBJ2-3; D perhaps matches TRBD2 (6 bases). In germline, CDR1 is LGHDT, CDR2 YNNKEL (reference sequence). The length of the CDR3 is 15 residues. DNA for the CDR3: TGTGCCACCAGCCAAGTAACGGGAGCGGTAGATACGCAGTATTTT. It specifies CATSQVTGAVDTQYF.